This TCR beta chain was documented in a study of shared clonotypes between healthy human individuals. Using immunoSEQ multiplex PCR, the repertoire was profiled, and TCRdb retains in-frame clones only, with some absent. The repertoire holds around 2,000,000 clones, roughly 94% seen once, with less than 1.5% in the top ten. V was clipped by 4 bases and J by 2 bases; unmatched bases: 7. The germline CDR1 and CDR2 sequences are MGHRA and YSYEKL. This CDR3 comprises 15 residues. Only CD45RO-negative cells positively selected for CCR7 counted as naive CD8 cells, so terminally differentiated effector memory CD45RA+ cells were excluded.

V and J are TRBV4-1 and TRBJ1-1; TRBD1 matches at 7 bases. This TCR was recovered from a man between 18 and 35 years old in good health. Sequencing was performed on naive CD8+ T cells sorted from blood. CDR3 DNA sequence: TGCGCCAGCAGCCCTAGACAGGGAGTAAACACTGAAGCTTTCTTT. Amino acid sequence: CASSPRQGVNTEAFF.